The T cell receptor beta chain described here comes from a study of response to subunit inactivated influenza vaccine. Regarding the study as a whole: The study's authors posited that every seasonal influenza vaccination enlists few new T cells.

TCRdb passed the RT-PCR reads through MiXCR, listing each CDR3 protein once. The sample holds hundreds of thousands of distinct CDR3 sequences, 10% to 11% seen once. Trimming took off 1 base at V and 3 bases at J, with 16 bases between the two ends. The CDR3 totals 16 residues. Germline V lookup: CDR1 SEHNR, CDR2 FQNEAQ (reference sequence). Worth noting for this clonotype: Its antigen is currently unknown.

This specimen consisted of PBMCs from blood, obtained more than 35 days after vaccination. The receptor comes from a man in his fifties who received an inactivated influenza vaccine. V gene TRBV7-9 combines with J gene TRBJ2-7; the D gene is possibly TRBD2 (6 bases). CDR3 amino acids: CASSLGRGSRDYEQYF. Written as DNA, the CDR3 is TGTGCCAGCAGCTTAGGCCGGGGGTCCCGAGACTACGAGCAGTACTTC.